This TCR beta chain was documented in a study of graft-versus-host responses after intestinal transplantation. Study-level information: Isolated intestinal, liver-intestinal, or multivisceral transplants were what recipients had. Each recipient received anti-thymocyte globulin induction, then tacrolimus and steroids for 3 to 4 years.

Method: immunoSEQ multiplex PCR; TCRdb's copy keeps in-frame clones and lacks some. This sample has 70,000 or so clones, with around 82% found just once. Trimming removed 5 bases from V and 2 bases from J; junction bases left unmatched: 8. The germline V gene has CDR1 SGHTA and CDR2 FQGNSA. There are 16 residues in the CDR3. This clone was seen only a few times. The antigen is not known. The specimen was unstimulated CD4+ T cells sorted from spleen or lymph node cells, collected before transplant. This TCR was recovered from a human donor who was the organ donor for an intestinal transplant. This chain connects TRBV7-2 to TRBJ2-1; 8 bases align to TRBD1. The chain's CDR3 is CASSMGSGQAYNEQFF. The CDR3 nucleotides read TGTGCCAGCAGCATGGGATCGGGACAGGCCTACAATGAGCAGTTCTTC.